Listed below are T cell receptor beta chains from one sample, sequenced in a study of CD8+ T cells in alopecia areata. Some clones are missing from TCRdb's copy, which holds only in-frame ones; the method was immunoSEQ multiplex PCR. The data show some 150,000 clones, roughly 50% seen once. Material: CD4+ T cells sorted from blood, obtained at approximately week 56, from a patient treated with tofacitinib. Receptors originate from a human donor with alopecia areata. Each CDR3 is given with its conserved first and last residue. D genes are given only for firm matches. The size entry is marked missing in some rows and otherwise reads once, few, many or a size class.

V gene: TRBV15; clone size: few; J gene: TRBJ1-5; D gene: -; CDR3 protein: CATSRSTQAGQPQHF; CDR3 DNA: TGTGCCACCAGCAGATCTACTCAGGCGGGTCAGCCCCAGCATTTT
V gene: TRBV25-1; clone size: -; J gene: TRBJ1-6; D gene: TRBD1; CDR3 protein: CASSESPTGNSPLHF; CDR3 DNA: TGTGCCAGCAGTGAATCTCCGACAGGGAATTCACCCCTCCACTTT
V gene: TRBV4-2; clone size: -; J gene: TRBJ2-3; D gene: TRBD2; CDR3 protein: CASSSPTGGTTTDTQYF; CDR3 DNA: TGTGCCAGCAGCTCCCCCACGGGGGGGACCACCACAGATACGCAGTATTTT
V gene: TRBV4-2; clone size: -; J gene: TRBJ2-7; D gene: -; CDR3 protein: CASSQDRNYEQYF; CDR3 DNA: TGTGCCAGCAGCCAAGACAGGAACTACGAGCAGTACTTC
V gene: TRBV5-4; clone size: -; J gene: TRBJ2-2; D gene: -; CDR3 protein: CASGTEKNTGELFF; CDR3 DNA: TGTGCCAGTGGGACTGAAAAGAACACCGGGGAGCTGTTTTTT
V gene: TRBV19; clone size: -; J gene: TRBJ2-1; D gene: -; CDR3 protein: CASRTLFVAGAPYNEQFF; CDR3 DNA: TGTGCCAGTAGAACCCTTTTCGTCGCGGGGGCCCCCTACAATGAGCAGTTCTTC
V gene: TRBV4-1; clone size: few; J gene: TRBJ1-2; D gene: TRBD1; CDR3 protein: CASSPGRGQSLDGYTF; CDR3 DNA: TGCGCCAGCAGCCCGGGGAGGGGGCAATCGCTCGATGGCTACACCTTC
V gene: TRBV28; clone size: -; J gene: TRBJ1-5; D gene: -; CDR3 protein: CASRGSQPQHF; CDR3 DNA: TGTGCCAGCAGAGGGTCCCAGCCCCAGCATTTT
V gene: TRBV2; clone size: -; J gene: TRBJ1-5; D gene: -; CDR3 protein: CASSDPRRVQPQHF; CDR3 DNA: TGTGCCAGCAGTGATCCCAGGCGTGTCCAGCCCCAGCATTTT
V gene: TRBV2; clone size: few; J gene: TRBJ2-7; D gene: TRBD2; CDR3 protein: CASSTSGGPYEQYF; CDR3 DNA: TGTGCCAGCAGTACTAGCGGGGGACCCTACGAGCAGTACTTC
V gene: TRBV14; clone size: -; J gene: TRBJ2-5; D gene: -; CDR3 protein: CASSPGAGPGETQYF; CDR3 DNA: TGTGCCAGCAGCCCAGGAGCGGGTCCAGGAGAGACCCAGTACTTC
V gene: TRBV23-1; clone size: -; J gene: TRBJ2-5; D gene: -; CDR3 protein: CASSQSIPTRDETQYF; CDR3 DNA: TGCGCCAGCAGTCAATCAATTCCGACCAGGGACGAGACCCAGTACTTC
V gene: TRBV11-2; clone size: -; J gene: TRBJ1-6; D gene: -; CDR3 protein: CASSPSARTLHF; CDR3 DNA: TGTGCCAGCAGCCCTAGTGCTAGAACCCTCCACTTT
V gene: TRBV25-1; clone size: -; J gene: TRBJ2-2; D gene: -; CDR3 protein: CASSESQWVTGELFF; CDR3 DNA: TGTGCCAGCAGTGAATCCCAATGGGTCACCGGGGAGCTGTTTTTT
V gene: TRBV2; clone size: -; J gene: TRBJ2-7; D gene: -; CDR3 protein: CASRVGTDSYEQYF; CDR3 DNA: TGTGCCAGCAGGGTCGGGACGGATTCCTACGAGCAGTACTTC
V gene: TRBV14; clone size: -; J gene: TRBJ1-1; D gene: -; CDR3 protein: CASSRGAEAFF; CDR3 DNA: TGTGCCAGCAGCCGAGGGGCAGAAGCTTTCTTT
V gene: TRBV29-1; clone size: -; J gene: TRBJ1-1; D gene: -; CDR3 protein: CSVTGLRNTEAFF; CDR3 DNA: TGCAGCGTAACAGGATTGAGAAACACTGAAGCTTTCTTT
V gene: TRBV10-3; clone size: -; J gene: TRBJ2-2; D gene: -; CDR3 protein: CAISGAPVVTGELFF; CDR3 DNA: TGTGCCATCAGTGGGGCCCCCGTCGTCACCGGGGAGCTGTTTTTT
V gene: TRBV6-5; clone size: -; J gene: TRBJ1-6; D gene: -; CDR3 protein: CASSYRGTNSPLHF; CDR3 DNA: TGTGCCAGCAGTTACCGGGGGACCAATTCACCCCTCCACTTT
V gene: TRBV6-6; clone size: -; J gene: TRBJ2-5; D gene: -; CDR3 protein: CASSSGGGRQETQYF; CDR3 DNA: TGTGCCAGCAGTTCCGGTGGGGGGCGGCAAGAGACCCAGTACTTC
V gene: TRBV6-5; clone size: few; J gene: TRBJ2-4; D gene: TRBD1; CDR3 protein: CASRRGPKTNIQYF; CDR3 DNA: TGTGCCAGCCGTAGGGGGCCTAAGACGAACATTCAGTACTTC
V gene: TRBV6-6; clone size: -; J gene: TRBJ2-3; D gene: TRBD2; CDR3 protein: CASRDTGRTDTQYF; CDR3 DNA: TGTGCCAGCAGGGACACCGGGAGGACAGATACGCAGTATTTT
V gene: TRBV6-1; clone size: -; J gene: TRBJ2-7; D gene: TRBD1; CDR3 protein: CASSDSGRTGGSEQYF; CDR3 DNA: TGTGCCAGCAGTGATTCTGGAAGGACAGGCGGGTCCGAGCAGTACTTC
V gene: TRBV2; clone size: -; J gene: TRBJ2-1; D gene: -; CDR3 protein: CASSDQGFYNEQFF; CDR3 DNA: TGTGCCAGCAGTGATCAAGGGTTCTACAATGAGCAGTTCTTC
V gene: TRBV5-1; clone size: -; J gene: TRBJ2-5; D gene: -; CDR3 protein: CASSPTSIQETQYF; CDR3 DNA: TGCGCCAGCAGCCCGACTAGTATTCAAGAGACCCAGTACTTC
V gene: TRBV6-5; clone size: -; J gene: TRBJ1-1; D gene: -; CDR3 protein: CASSPDWWMFTEAFF; CDR3 DNA: TGTGCCAGCAGTCCCGACTGGTGGATGTTCACTGAAGCTTTCTTT
V gene: TRBV29-1; clone size: -; J gene: TRBJ1-5; D gene: -; CDR3 protein: CSALMGGNNQPQHF; CDR3 DNA: TGCAGCGCCCTAATGGGGGGTAACAATCAGCCCCAGCATTTT
V gene: TRBV30; clone size: -; J gene: TRBJ1-2; D gene: TRBD1; CDR3 protein: CAWRDRGGDGYTF; CDR3 DNA: TGTGCCTGGAGGGACAGGGGAGGCGATGGCTACACCTTC
V gene: TRBV29-1; clone size: -; J gene: TRBJ2-3; D gene: -; CDR3 protein: CSVRGRSTDTQYF; CDR3 DNA: TGCAGCGTAAGGGGCCGCAGCACAGATACGCAGTATTTT
V gene: TRBV2; clone size: -; J gene: TRBJ2-1; D gene: -; CDR3 protein: CASTPTSYNEQFF; CDR3 DNA: TGTGCCAGCACCCCGACTAGTTACAATGAGCAGTTCTTC
V gene: TRBV4-1; clone size: -; J gene: TRBJ1-4; D gene: -; CDR3 protein: CASSATFKQGPRDHEKLFF; CDR3 DNA: TGCGCCAGCAGCGCTACTTTTAAACAGGGCCCCCGGGACCATGAAAAACTGTTTTTT
V gene: TRBV20-1; clone size: few; J gene: TRBJ2-3; D gene: -; CDR3 protein: CSAVGTDTQYF; CDR3 DNA: TGCAGTGCTGTTGGGACGGATACGCAGTATTTT
V gene: TRBV10-3; clone size: -; J gene: TRBJ2-4; D gene: TRBD1; CDR3 protein: CAISEMGQFQYF; CDR3 DNA: TGTGCCATCAGTGAAATGGGACAGTTCCAGTACTTC
V gene: TRBV5-1; clone size: -; J gene: TRBJ1-4; D gene: TRBD1; CDR3 protein: CASSPDRGEKLFF; CDR3 DNA: TGCGCCAGCAGCCCGGACAGGGGTGAAAAACTGTTTTTT
V gene: TRBV11-2; clone size: -; J gene: TRBJ1-5; D gene: -; CDR3 protein: CASSLLGQPQHF; CDR3 DNA: TGTGCCAGCAGCTTATTAGGCCAGCCCCAGCATTTT
V gene: TRBV10-3; clone size: -; J gene: TRBJ2-5; D gene: -; CDR3 protein: CAISGSARYETQYF; CDR3 DNA: TGTGCCATCAGTGGGTCTGCCCGGTATGAGACCCAGTACTTC
V gene: TRBV25-1; clone size: -; J gene: TRBJ1-1; D gene: TRBD1; CDR3 protein: CASSDPSGGKAFF; CDR3 DNA: TGTGCCAGCAGTGACCCCTCAGGGGGGAAAGCTTTCTTT
V gene: TRBV5-6; clone size: -; J gene: TRBJ2-3; D gene: -; CDR3 protein: CASSLEHTQYF; CDR3 DNA: TGTGCCAGCAGCTTGGAGCATACGCAGTATTTT
V gene: TRBV29-1; clone size: -; J gene: TRBJ1-5; D gene: -; CDR3 protein: CSVRQGSNQPQHF; CDR3 DNA: TGCAGCGTTCGTCAGGGGAGCAATCAGCCCCAGCATTTT
V gene: TRBV6-5; clone size: -; J gene: TRBJ1-2; D gene: -; CDR3 protein: CASSFDSFNYGYTF; CDR3 DNA: TGTGCCAGCAGTTTCGACAGCTTTAACTATGGCTACACCTTC
V gene: TRBV6-5; clone size: -; J gene: TRBJ2-3; D gene: -; CDR3 protein: CASSYSPGDTDTQYF; CDR3 DNA: TGTGCCAGCAGTTACTCGCCGGGAGACACAGATACGCAGTATTTT
V gene: TRBV9; clone size: -; J gene: TRBJ2-3; D gene: -; CDR3 protein: CASSVAGRGSTDTQYF; CDR3 DNA: TGTGCCAGCAGCGTAGCTGGGCGGGGAAGCACAGATACGCAGTATTTT
V gene: TRBV2; clone size: -; J gene: TRBJ1-3; D gene: -; CDR3 protein: CASSAGSLLSGNTIYF; CDR3 DNA: TGTGCCAGCAGTGCGGGTTCTCTCCTCTCTGGAAACACCATATATTTT
V gene: TRBV6-6; clone size: few; J gene: TRBJ2-3; D gene: -; CDR3 protein: CASSYSALTDTQYF; CDR3 DNA: TGTGCCAGCAGTTACTCGGCCCTCACAGATACGCAGTATTTT
V gene: TRBV19; clone size: few; J gene: TRBJ1-2; D gene: TRBD1; CDR3 protein: CASSTPTHDRVFDYGYTF; CDR3 DNA: TGTGCCAGTAGTACTCCGACCCACGACAGGGTCTTCGACTATGGCTACACCTTC
V gene: TRBV4-2; clone size: -; J gene: TRBJ2-3; D gene: TRBD2; CDR3 protein: CASSQGLGRADTQYF; CDR3 DNA: TGTGCCAGCAGCCAGGGACTAGGACGGGCAGATACGCAGTATTTT
V gene: TRBV5-1; clone size: -; J gene: TRBJ1-2; D gene: -; CDR3 protein: CASSLGDTGGYTF; CDR3 DNA: TGCGCCAGCAGCTTGGGGGACACCGGTGGCTACACCTTC
V gene: TRBV10-2; clone size: few; J gene: TRBJ1-5; D gene: -; CDR3 protein: CASMVTENQPQHF; CDR3 DNA: TGCGCCAGCATGGTGACGGAAAATCAGCCCCAGCATTTT
V gene: TRBV30; clone size: -; J gene: TRBJ1-6; D gene: -; CDR3 protein: CAWRGQGNSPLHF; CDR3 DNA: TGTGCCTGGAGAGGGCAGGGAAATTCACCCCTCCACTTT
V gene: TRBV7-8; clone size: -; J gene: TRBJ2-7; D gene: -; CDR3 protein: CASSTVSYEQYF; CDR3 DNA: TGTGCCAGCAGCACCGTCTCCTACGAGCAGTACTTC
V gene: TRBV7-2; clone size: -; J gene: TRBJ1-2; D gene: -; CDR3 protein: CASSSRNYGYTF; CDR3 DNA: TGTGCCAGCAGCTCGAGAAACTATGGCTACACCTTC
V gene: TRBV18; clone size: -; J gene: TRBJ1-1; D gene: -; CDR3 protein: CASSPPVPNTEAFF; CDR3 DNA: TGTGCCAGCTCACCTCCGGTACCCAACACTGAAGCTTTCTTT
V gene: TRBV7-2; clone size: -; J gene: TRBJ1-6; D gene: -; CDR3 protein: CASSPRLYNSPLHF; CDR3 DNA: TGTGCCAGCAGCCCCAGGCTCTATAATTCACCCCTCCACTTT
V gene: TRBV7-9; clone size: -; J gene: TRBJ1-5; D gene: -; CDR3 protein: CASSLGDSNQPQHF; CDR3 DNA: TGTGCCAGCAGCTTAGGGGATAGCAATCAGCCCCAGCATTTT
V gene: TRBV7-9; clone size: -; J gene: TRBJ1-2; D gene: TRBD1; CDR3 protein: CASSHTGGYGYTF; CDR3 DNA: TGTGCCAGCAGCCACACAGGGGGCTATGGCTACACCTTC
V gene: TRBV5-6; clone size: -; J gene: TRBJ2-2; D gene: -; CDR3 protein: CASSRSPVESGELFF; CDR3 DNA: TGTGCCAGCAGCCGCTCTCCAGTAGAATCTGGGGAGCTGTTTTTT
V gene: TRBV5-1; clone size: -; J gene: TRBJ2-5; D gene: TRBD2; CDR3 protein: CASSRYGTSTQETQYF; CDR3 DNA: TGCGCCAGCAGCCGTTACGGGACTAGCACACAAGAGACCCAGTACTTC
V gene: TRBV11-2; clone size: -; J gene: TRBJ2-3; D gene: -; CDR3 protein: CASSLERADTQYF; CDR3 DNA: TGTGCCAGCAGCTTAGAACGGGCAGATACGCAGTATTTT
V gene: TRBV7-9; clone size: -; J gene: TRBJ2-7; D gene: -; CDR3 protein: CASSSQDPEQYF; CDR3 DNA: TGTGCCAGCAGCTCACAGGACCCCGAGCAGTACTTC
V gene: TRBV20-1; clone size: -; J gene: TRBJ2-7; D gene: -; CDR3 protein: CSAQRFYEQYF; CDR3 DNA: TGCAGTGCCCAGAGGTTCTACGAGCAGTACTTC